Shown below are 24 T cell receptor beta chains from a single sample sequenced in a study of blood T cell repertoires in COVID-19. TCRdb keeps only in-frame clones here, not all; method: immunoSEQ multiplex PCR. The sample lists under 100,000 clones; around 86% were seen once. The sequenced material came from peripheral blood. The source is a woman aged 70-85 years with acute or convalescent COVID-19.

CDR3 protein: CASRQGSSGNTIYF. Written as DNA, the CDR3 is TGTGCCAGTCGACAGGGGAGTTCTGGAAACACCATATATTTT. The chain links TRBV19 to TRBJ1-3, with 8 positions matching TRBD1. The J segment lost 1 base and the V segment lost 8 bases, leaving 4 bases of the junction unmatched. The CDR3 consists of 14 residues. The germline V gene has CDR1 LNHDA and CDR2 SQIVND (reference sequence).

The CDR3 loop is CASSDHDRELFYNEQFF. The CDR3, as DNA: TGTGCCAGCAGTGACCATGACAGGGAGCTATTTTACAATGAGCAGTTCTTC. The chain combines TRBV2 with TRBJ2-1; TRBD1 aligns across 7 bases. V was pared by 3 bases and J by 4 bases, with 12 bases of the junction left unmatched. This CDR3 has 17 amino acids. The V gene's germline CDR1 is SNHLY and CDR2 FYNNEI.

The chain is built from TRBV10-1 and TRBJ2-1; D is possibly TRBD2 (6 bases). Trimming took 3 bases from V and 4 from J, leaving 16 bases between them. The CDR3 totals 16 residues. Germline CDR1 is WNHNN and CDR2 is SYGVQD (reference sequence). The CDR3 region has the DNA TGCGCCAGCAGTGATACCTCGGCGGGAAAATACAATGAGCAGTTCTTC. Translated: CASSDTSAGKYNEQFF.

The rearrangement links TRBV19 to TRBJ1-2, with 7 bases aligning to TRBD1. CDR1 and CDR2 (germline): LNHDA, SQIVND (reference sequence). V was pared by 5 bases and J by 4 bases, with 10 bases of the junction left unmatched. The CDR3 runs 15 residues. The CDR3 DNA is TGTGCCAGTAGTGCGGGACAGCCTTTCATCTATGGCTACACCTTC. Encoded protein: CASSAGQPFIYGYTF.

This rearrangement joins TRBV28 to TRBJ2-5, with D possibly being TRBD1 (5 bases). V lost 3 bases and J 1 base, leaving 18 bases between the germline ends. The germline V gene has CDR1 MDHEN and CDR2 SYDVKM. This CDR3 contains 17 residues. The CDR3 region is CASSFGQGTSLQETQYF. The CDR3 DNA is TGTGCCAGCAGTTTCGGGCAGGGCACTTCCCTCCAAGAGACCCAGTACTTC. Variable domain in full (rest from reference TRBV28 and TRBJ2-5): DVKVTQSSRYLVKRTGEKVFLECVQDMDHENMFWYRQDPGLGLRLIYFSYDVKMKEKGDIPEGYSVSREKKERFSLILESASTNQTSMYLCASSFGQGTSLQETQYFGPGTRLLVL.

The chain combines TRBV13 with TRBJ2-7, with no clear D. Deletions cut 4 bases from V and 5 bases from J, with 18 bases between. Per germline, CDR1 PRHDT and CDR2 FYEKMQ (reference sequence). This CDR3 has 15 amino acids. The CDR3 here is CASSSRFVVEDEQYF. CDR3 sequence (DNA): TGTGCCAGCAGCTCGCGGTTTGTAGTTGAGGACGAGCAGTACTTC.

The chain is built from TRBV6-1 and TRBJ1-5, with a tentative D call TRBD1 (6 bases). V shed 0 bases and J shed 6 bases, with 6 bases lying between them. The CDR3 extends over 13 amino acids. Germline CDR1 reads MNHNS; CDR2 reads SASEGT. The CDR3 reads CASSEARGQPQHF. The CDR3 DNA sequence: TGTGCCAGCAGTGAAGCCAGGGGTCAGCCCCAGCATTTT.

The genes are TRBV9 and TRBJ1-1; D ambiguous. V was cut by 1 base and J by 2 bases, with 9 bases left in between. Germline-derived CDR1 and CDR2 are SGDLS and YYNGEE. The CDR3 runs to 14 residues. For the CDR3, the DNA is TGTGCCAGCAGCGTAAGTGGGCAAAACACTGAAGCTTTCTTT. This gives the protein CASSVSGQNTEAFF.

The V call is TRBV7-9, the J call TRBJ1-1, with D perhaps matching TRBD1 (5 bases). There are 13 residues in the CDR3. Trimming removed 5 bases from V and 6 bases from J, with 13 bases in between. Per the germline V gene, CDR1 is SEHNR and CDR2 is FQNEAQ (reference sequence). The CDR3 here is CASSTRQNSEAFF. DNA for the CDR3: TGTGCCAGCAGCACCCGACAGAATTCTGAAGCTTTCTTT.

CDR3 protein: CASSETVTMNTEAFF. In nucleotides, the CDR3 is TGTGCCAGCAGCGAGACAGTGACCATGAACACTGAAGCTTTCTTT. This chain links TRBV2 with TRBJ1-1; the D gene is possibly TRBD1 (5 bases). V shed 6 bases and J shed 0 bases, with 14 bases lying between them. Germline values: CDR1 SNHLY, CDR2 FYNNEI. The CDR3 covers 15 residues.

CDR3 in amino acids: CASSIGSSGGMETQYF. The DNA of the CDR3 is TGTGCCAGTAGTATTGGGTCTAGCGGGGGTATGGAGACCCAGTACTTC. This sequence joins TRBV19 and TRBJ2-5, with 10 bases that match TRBD2. V lost 3 bases and J lost 5; bases outside the gene matches: 9. From germline, CDR1 is LNHDA and CDR2 SQIVND (reference sequence). This CDR3 contains 16 residues.

The CDR3 loop is CASRGTGGVETQYF. The CDR3 nucleotides are TGTGCCAGCAGGGGTACAGGGGGCGTCGAGACCCAGTACTTC. The J gene is TRBJ2-5, the V gene TRBV6-5; 9 nucleotides agree with TRBD1. The CDR3 consists of 14 residues. CDR1 MNHEY and CDR2 SVGAGI come from the germline V gene. The trim removed 6 bases at V and 5 bases at J, leaving 7 bases unmatched.

This chain links TRBV11-2 with TRBJ2-2; perhaps TRBD1 as D (5 bases). The CDR3 sequence is 19 residues long. Per the germline V gene, CDR1 is SGHAT and CDR2 is FQNNGV. The V end was cut by 5 bases, the J end by 0 bases, with 22 bases between. The DNA for the CDR3 is TGTGCCAGCAGCCCCCCCGGATCGACAGTGACAGCGAACACCGGGGAGCTGTTTTTT. This sequence encodes CASSPPGSTVTANTGELFF.

This clone was seen a single time. This chain links TRBV5-6 with TRBJ2-1; possible D gene TRBD1, 6 bases. V was trimmed by 4 bases and J by 8 bases, leaving 22 bases between them. This CDR3 comprises 16 residues. The germline gives CDR1 SGHDT, CDR2 YYEEEE. The CDR3 is CASSQLGRGRGHEQFF. Here the CDR3 DNA reads TGTGCCAGCAGCCAGTTGGGCAGGGGAAGGGGTCATGAGCAGTTCTTC. Full variable domain (missing parts from reference TRBV5-6 and TRBJ2-1): DAGVTQSPTHLIKTRGQQVTLRCSPKSGHDTVSWYQQALGQGPQFIFQYYEEEERQRGNFPDRFSGHQFPNYSSELNVNALLLGDSALYLCASSQLGRGRGHEQFFGPGTRLTVL.

V gene TRBV25-1 combines with J gene TRBJ1-6; 7 bases agree with TRBD1. After removal of 5 bases from V and 10 bases from J, the junction contained 8 bases not matched to a gene. Germline CDR1 MGHDK, CDR2 SYGVNS. The CDR3 is 14 amino acids. The CDR3 region is CASSQQGQFSPLHF. The CDR3 region has the DNA TGTGCCAGCAGTCAACAGGGGCAGTTCTCACCCCTCCACTTT.

This chain uses TRBV19 with TRBJ1-5, with TRBD1 identical over 7 bases. Germline V gene lookup returns CDR1 LNHDA and CDR2 SQIVND (reference sequence). Losses at the gene ends were 7 bases for V and 0 bases for J; bases not matched to a gene: 9. The CDR3 consists of 16 residues. The chain's CDR3 is CASTAWTGASNQPQHF. In DNA, the CDR3 is TGTGCCAGTACCGCCTGGACAGGTGCTAGCAATCAGCCCCAGCATTTT. Variable domain in full (rest from reference TRBV19 and TRBJ1-5): DGGITQSPKYLFRKEGQNVTLSCEQNLNHDAMYWYRQDPGQGLRLIYYSQIVNDFQKGDIAEGYSVSREKKESFPLTVTSAQKNPTAFYLCASTAWTGASNQPQHFGDGTRLSIL.

J is TRBJ2-2 and V is TRBV5-1; TRBD1 matches at 9 bases. The CDR3 spans 15 residues. With 0 bases clipped from V and 3 bases from J, the junction kept 0 bases outside the gene matches. The germline gives CDR1 SGHRS, CDR2 YFSETQ. CDR3 DNA: TGCGCCAGCAGCTTGGGGGACAGGGACACCGGGGAGCTGTTTTTT. Translation gives CASSLGDRDTGELFF.

This chain uses TRBV2 with TRBJ2-6, with D perhaps TRBD1 (6 bases). The CDR3 covers 14 residues. Trimming left V 6 bases short and J 4 bases short, with 10 bases between. Germline V gives CDR1 SNHLY, CDR2 FYNNEI. CDR3 residues: CASSAQGGANVLTF. CDR3 bases: TGTGCCAGCAGCGCACAGGGAGGGGCCAACGTCCTGACTTTC.

The genes are TRBV7-8 and TRBJ1-3; D perhaps matches TRBD1 (5 bases). The CDR3 sequence is 15 residues long. The germline V gene encodes CDR1 SGHVS and CDR2 FQNEAQ. The ends were cut back, 10 bases at V and 0 bases at J, with 16 bases in the middle. The CDR3 DNA follows: TGTGCCACCCCCCCCCAGGGAACCTCTGGAAACACCATATATTTT. This codes for CATPPQGTSGNTIYF.

The rearrangement links TRBV7-2 to TRBJ1-6; D gene uncertain. The CDR3 runs 14 residues. V lost 5 bases, J lost 7 bases, and 12 bases lay in between. Germline V gene lookup returns CDR1 SGHTA and CDR2 FQGNSA. CDR3 protein: CASSRVGRNSPLHF. The DNA for the CDR3 is TGTGCCAGCAGCAGAGTAGGGAGGAATTCACCCCTCCACTTT.

V and J are TRBV6-5 and TRBJ1-4, with D perhaps TRBD1 (5 bases). Germline V gene lookup returns CDR1 MNHEY and CDR2 SVGAGI. V was shortened by 5 bases and J by 2 bases, with 12 bases between the two germline ends. The CDR3 runs to 15 residues. The chain's CDR3 is CASSRDRGTNEKLFF. DNA of the CDR3: TGTGCCAGCAGTCGCGACCGGGGGACTAATGAAAAACTGTTTTTT.

The rearrangement links TRBV28 to TRBJ2-4; tentatively, D is TRBD1 (5 bases). The germline CDR1 and CDR2 sequences are MDHEN and SYDVKM. The CDR3 length is 15 residues. With 6 bases removed from V and 0 bases from J, the gap between germline ends came to 12 bases. CDR3 sequence (DNA): TGTGCCAGCAGCCCGACAGACCTAGCCAAAAACATTCAGTACTTC. Protein: CASSPTDLAKNIQYF.

V usage is TRBV10-2 and J usage is TRBJ2-1; 9 positions match TRBD2. The CDR3 has 15 amino acids. Losses at the gene ends were 6 bases for V and 7 bases for J; bases not matched to a gene: 10. Germline lookup yields CDR1 WSHSY and CDR2 SAAADI. CDR3 residues: CASSPGGGLANEQFF. The CDR3 region has the DNA TGCGCCAGCAGCCCAGGGGGGGGACTAGCTAATGAGCAGTTCTTC.

The chain links TRBV27 to TRBJ2-3; 11 bases align to TRBD2. The CDR3 is 15 residues long. Germline values: CDR1 MNHEY, CDR2 SMNVEV (reference sequence). Trimming cost V 5 bases and J 5 bases; bases outside gene matches: 6. DNA of the CDR3: TGTGCCAGCAGTGAGGGGACTAGCGGAGAAGATACGCAGTATTTT. It encodes CASSEGTSGEDTQYF.